This T cell receptor (beta chain) was captured by sequencing in a study of beta chain features in type 1 diabetes. General observations from the study: In all four CD4+ subsets, TCRB CDR3 length was significantly, moderately reduced in type 1 diabetes.

The V gene's germline CDR1 is MNHEY and CDR2 SVGAGI. The CDR3 has 14 amino acids. J lost 0 bases, V lost 7 bases, and 5 bases had no gene match. Details on this clone: Its specificity is unknown.

The investigators reverse transcribed all of the isolated RNA, so they sequenced expressed TCRB transcripts. Sequencing used immunoSEQ multiplex PCR; TCRdb keeps in-frame clones, though not all of them. The table includes 900,000 or so clones, roughly 15% detected once. Sequenced: naive CD4+ T cells from blood. The sequence came from a young woman in good health. The rearrangement links TRBV6-5 to TRBJ2-7, with 8 bases aligning to TRBD1. The CDR3 here is CASTYRGDSYEQYF. In DNA, the CDR3 is TGTGCCAGCACATACAGGGGGGACTCCTACGAGCAGTACTTC.